This T cell receptor (beta chain) was captured in a study of cytomegalovirus exposure and HLA in healthy donors. Study as a whole: Inside one of the first data releases sat about 91 million unique TCRs taken from HLA-typed donors.

The CDR3 is 13 residues long. Deletions cut 2 bases from V and 5 bases from J, with 9 bases between. Germline V gene lookup returns CDR1 MNHNY and CDR2 SVGAGI (reference sequence). The primer mix had 60 Vbeta and 13 Jbeta primers. TCRdb keeps only in-frame clones here, not all; method: immunoSEQ multiplex PCR. The sample includes fewer than 250,000 clones, roughly 80% of them seen just once. Points on this clone: Its specificity is unknown.

Findings and caveats of the study: Researchers reported that a few CMV-associated chains were confirmed in vitro as CMV antigen-specific.

Specimen: PBMCs. This receptor was identified in a man aged 30 to 39 in good health and CMV-seronegative. The chain recombines TRBV6-6 with TRBJ1-1; D is unclear. In nucleotides, the CDR3 is TGTGCCAGCAGTTACCCAGGAGGGACTGAAGCTTTCTTT. Translation gives CASSYPGGTEAFF.